These 27 T cell receptor beta chains were sequenced from one sample in a study of PD-1 blockade in classical Hodgkin lymphoma. Profiling relied on immunoSEQ multiplex PCR, and the TCRdb table lists in-frame clones only, not all of them. The sample records roughly 35,000 clones, roughly 88% being singletons. Relapses following autologous stem cell transplantation were seen in all patients, with brentuximab vedotin exposure varying. This material consisted of peripheral blood mononuclear cells (PBMCs), taken before the second cycle of nivolumab. The source is a human donor with classical Hodgkin lymphoma.

Concerning this clone: The conserved final phenylalanine or tryptophan is absent from the CDR3, which likely points to a read error. The V gene is TRBV5-1, the J gene TRBJ2-7; no clear D gene. The V end lost 2 bases, the J end lost 4 bases, and 7 bases lay between the germline ends. There are 12 residues in the CDR3. The germline gives CDR1 SGHRS, CDR2 YFSETQ. This CDR3 reads CASSLGTYEQYL. For the CDR3, the DNA is TGCGCCAGCAGCTTAGGAACATACGAGCAGTACCTC.

The rearrangement links TRBV15 to TRBJ2-6; the D is unclear. The V end lost 4 bases, the J end lost 0 bases, and 16 bases lay between the germline ends. Germline V lookup: CDR1 LNHNV, CDR2 YYDKDF (reference sequence). The CDR3 runs 18 residues. CDR3 nucleotides: TGTGCCACCAGCAAATCGTTAGGAACGGACTCTGGGGCCAACGTCCTGACTTTC. Amino acids: CATSKSLGTDSGANVLTF.

The CDR3 DNA sequence: TGTGCCAGTAGTATAACGCAGGGATCCTACGAGCAGTACTTC. It is translated as CASSITQGSYEQYF. The V call is TRBV19, the J call TRBJ2-7, with a tentative D call TRBD1 (5 bases). V lost 2 bases and J 1 base, leaving 9 bases between the germline ends. The CDR3 loop spans 14 amino acids. Germline V lookup: CDR1 LNHDA, CDR2 SQIVND (reference sequence).

This sequence joins TRBV20-1 and TRBJ2-1, with D possibly TRBD2 on 5 matching bases. Between the trimmed V and J ends, which lost 6 bases and 7 bases, there was a span of 10 bases. The CDR3 is 11 amino acids. Germline CDR1 reads DFQATT; CDR2 reads SNEGSKA (reference sequence). CDR3 protein: CSAEGRNEQFF. The DNA for the CDR3 is TGCAGTGCCGAGGGCCGAAATGAGCAGTTCTTC.

V and J are TRBV11-2 and TRBJ2-1, with TRBD1 matching over 7 bases. This CDR3 region has 14 residues. From germline, CDR1 is SGHAT and CDR2 FQNNGV. V lost 4 bases, J lost 5 bases, and 5 bases stayed unmatched. The CDR3 reads CASSSWTGDNEQFF. The CDR3 nucleotides read TGTGCCAGCAGCTCTTGGACAGGAGACAATGAGCAGTTCTTC. Looking up the rest from reference TRBV11-2 and TRBJ2-1 gives the full variable domain: EAGVAQSPRYKIIEKRQSVAFWCNPISGHATLYWYQQILGQGPKLLIQFQNNGVVDDSQLPKDRFSAERLKGVDSTLKIQPAKLEDSAVYLCASSSWTGDNEQFFGPGTRLTVL.

The chain carries TRBV6-5 and TRBJ2-1; D is uncertain. This CDR3 is 14 amino acids long. V lost 7 bases and J 0 bases, leaving 10 bases between the germline ends. CDR1 is MNHEY and CDR2 is SVGAGI in the germline V gene. CDR3 sequence: CASTQSSSYNEQFF. The CDR3 region has the DNA TGTGCCAGCACTCAATCCAGCTCCTACAATGAGCAGTTCTTC.

V usage is TRBV4-1 and J usage is TRBJ1-2, with TRBD1 matching over 11 bases. Losses at the gene ends were 4 bases for V and 3 bases for J; bases not matched to a gene: 4. There are 15 residues in the CDR3. Germline V gene data show CDR1 as MGHRA and CDR2 as YSYEKL. CDR3 DNA sequence: TGCGCCAGCAGCCCCAGGACAGGGGGCGACTATGGCTACACCTTC. Amino acids: CASSPRTGGDYGYTF.

This clone came up once. The chain joins TRBV28 to TRBJ2-5; D is unclear. Germline V gene lookup returns CDR1 MDHEN and CDR2 SYDVKM. Trimming cost V 2 bases and J 11 bases, with 12 bases left between them. This CDR3 contains 12 residues. CDR3 in amino acids: CASSLSLLEQYF. DNA for the CDR3: TGTGCCAGCAGTTTAAGTCTACTGGAGCAGTACTTC.

This chain joins TRBV11-3 and TRBJ1-2, with 7 bases aligning to TRBD1. After removal of 4 bases from V and 0 bases from J, the junction contained 20 bases not matched to a gene. CDR1 is SGHNT and CDR2 is YENEEA in the germline V gene. CDR3 length: 20 amino acids. The CDR3 nucleotides read TGTGCCAGCAGCTCCCTCTTTGTGGCAGGGGGTAACCCAGCTAACTATGGCTACACCTTC. Its translation: CASSSLFVAGGNPANYGYTF.

This chain joins TRBV19 and TRBJ1-4; the match to TRBD1 covers 11 bases. This CDR3 has 18 residues. The junction had 17 bases not matched to a gene; V was cut back by 7 bases and J by 7 bases. Germline-derived CDR1 and CDR2 are LNHDA and SQIVND (reference sequence). CDR3 nucleotide sequence: TGTGCCAGTACCTCCACCGGGACAGGGGGTCTAAGGGGTGAAAAACTGTTTTTT. Residues: CASTSTGTGGLRGEKLFF.

This rearrangement joins TRBV5-1 to TRBJ1-1, with 8 bases fitting TRBD1. Germline CDR1 SGHRS, CDR2 YFSETQ. With V trimmed by 6 bases and J by 4 bases, 14 bases remained unmatched. CDR3 length: 16 amino acids. In DNA, the CDR3 is TGCGCCAGCACACGAGACGGACAGGGTCTGATCACTGAAGCTTTCTTT. Translation gives CASTRDGQGLITEAFF.

The chain has TRBV7-9 and TRBJ1-4; D gene uncertain. The CDR3 runs 16 residues. CDR1 SEHNR and CDR2 FQNEAQ come from the germline V gene (reference sequence). V was pared by 4 bases and J by 4 bases, with 16 bases between. CDR3 in amino acids: CASSSPSARFNEKLFF. The DNA for the CDR3 is TGTGCCAGCAGCTCCCCCTCGGCCCGTTTTAATGAAAAACTGTTTTTT.

The gene calls are TRBV5-1 and TRBJ2-7, with TRBD1 identical over 8 bases. V shed 0 bases and J 2 bases; nucleotides not matched to a gene: 1. This CDR3 contains 14 residues. Germline-derived CDR1 and CDR2 are SGHRS and YFSETQ. Written as DNA, the CDR3 is TGCGCCAGCAGCTTGGCCAGGGGGCCCTACGAGCAGTACTTC. Protein: CASSLARGPYEQYF.

This clone was detected only once. The rearrangement uses TRBV5-4 and TRBJ2-1; 12 bases match TRBD2. From germline, CDR1 is SGHNT and CDR2 YYREEE (reference sequence). V lost 4 bases and J lost 2; bases outside the gene matches: 7. The CDR3 runs to 17 residues. This CDR3 is CASSGLAGQRPYNEQFF. DNA of the CDR3: TGTGCCAGCAGCGGACTAGCGGGACAACGACCCTACAATGAGCAGTTCTTC.

The V gene is TRBV5-6, the J gene TRBJ2-1; D may be TRBD1 or TRBD2 (5 bases each). Looked up from germline, CDR1 is SGHDT and CDR2 is YYEEEE. The CDR3 has 15 residues. V was trimmed by 2 bases and J by 6 bases, leaving 15 bases between them. The CDR3 DNA reads TGTGCCAGCAGCTTATGGCAGGGAGTTGTCAATGAGCAGTTCTTC. Translated: CASSLWQGVVNEQFF.

Only one count was recorded for this clone. CDR3 amino acids: CASSESVSYEQYF. The DNA for the CDR3 is TGTGCCAGCAGCGAATCAGTCTCCTACGAGCAGTACTTC. The rearrangement links TRBV9 to TRBJ2-5; D unresolved. The DNA end lines up better with TRBJ2-7; the J call may be wrong. The CDR3 runs 13 residues. CDR1 and CDR2 from the germline V gene are SGDLS and YYNGEE.

The chain is built from TRBV6-5 and TRBJ1-4, with D perhaps TRBD1 (6 bases). This CDR3 has 15 amino acids. Germline assignment: CDR1 MNHEY and CDR2 SVGAGI. V was trimmed by 7 bases and J by 0 bases, leaving 12 bases between them. The DNA of the CDR3 is TGTGCCAGCAAACGGGGGCCTGCAACTAATGAAAAACTGTTTTTT. Translated: CASKRGPATNEKLFF.

J is TRBJ2-1 and V is TRBV29-1; no reliable D call. Germline values: CDR1 SQVTM, CDR2 ANQGSEA. The CDR3 has 15 residues. The ends were cut back, 2 bases at V and 0 bases at J, with 11 bases in the middle. DNA of the CDR3: TGCAGCGTTGAAAGGGTTGTTAACTCCTACAATGAGCAGTTCTTC. It encodes CSVERVVNSYNEQFF.

The V gene is TRBV5-1, the J gene TRBJ1-6; 7 bases are a match to TRBD1. Per germline, CDR1 SGHRS and CDR2 YFSETQ. The CDR3 length is 14 residues. After removal of 5 bases from V and 10 bases from J, the junction contained 9 bases not matched to a gene. The CDR3 spells CASSEGAVDSPLHF. The CDR3 DNA follows: TGCGCCAGCAGTGAGGGGGCTGTCGACTCACCCCTCCACTTT.

The chain couples TRBV4-1 to TRBJ2-7; D is unclear. The CDR3 sequence is 15 residues long. V lost 1 base and J lost 2, with 12 bases in between. Germline CDR1 and CDR2: MGHRA and YSYEKL. The chain's CDR3 is CASSQVLSLTYEQYF. CDR3 bases: TGCGCCAGCAGCCAAGTCCTGAGTCTCACCTACGAGCAGTACTTC.

This clone was detected only once. This chain uses TRBV28 with TRBJ2-1, with 8 bases lining up with TRBD2. The trim removed 5 bases at V and 3 bases at J, leaving 9 bases unmatched. Germline V gene lookup returns CDR1 MDHEN and CDR2 SYDVKM. CDR3 length: 16 residues. CDR3 loop: CASSLTSGSYYNEQFF. The CDR3 region has the DNA TGTGCCAGCAGTCTAACCAGCGGGAGTTACTACAATGAGCAGTTCTTC.

The chain has TRBV11-3 and TRBJ1-2; perhaps TRBD1 as D (6 bases). Germline V gene data show CDR1 as SGHNT and CDR2 as YENEEA. This CDR3 has 15 amino acids. V was cut by 0 bases and J by 8 bases, with 16 bases left in between. The CDR3 spells CASSLDFGGRRGYTF. DNA for the CDR3: TGTGCCAGCAGCTTAGATTTCGGGGGGCGCCGGGGCTACACCTTC.

CDR3 coding DNA: TGTGCCAGCAGCGTAGACCCTAGCGGGAGAAAGAATGAGCAGTTCTTC. It specifies CASSVDPSGRKNEQFF. This chain uses TRBV9 with TRBJ2-1; 10 positions match TRBD2. This CDR3 has 16 amino acids. Per germline, CDR1 SGDLS and CDR2 YYNGEE. V was clipped by 0 bases and J by 7 bases; unmatched bases: 7.

This rearrangement joins TRBV5-5 to TRBJ1-1, with 7 positions matching TRBD1. Per germline, CDR1 SGHKS and CDR2 YYEKEE (reference sequence). This CDR3 is built from 13 residues. With V trimmed by 4 bases and J by 3 bases, 3 bases remained unmatched. The CDR3 reads CASSTDRDTEAFF. The CDR3 nucleotides are TGTGCCAGCAGCACAGACAGGGACACTGAAGCTTTCTTT.

The chain has TRBV5-6 and TRBJ2-1, with D perhaps matching TRBD2 (6 bases). Germline assignment: CDR1 SGHDT and CDR2 YYEEEE. The CDR3 covers 16 residues. With 0 bases removed from V and 3 bases from J, the gap between germline ends came to 13 bases. In DNA form, the CDR3 reads TGTGCCAGCAGCTTGGGTCCTAGCGCCCACTACAATGAGCAGTTCTTC. As protein: CASSLGPSAHYNEQFF.

V usage is TRBV6-5 and J usage is TRBJ2-3; D remains unclear. Trimming removed 2 bases from V and 3 bases from J, with 9 bases in between. This CDR3 comprises 14 residues. From germline, CDR1 is MNHEY and CDR2 SVGAGI. In nucleotides, the CDR3 is TGTGCCAGCAGTTACGGGTCCGGGACAGATACGCAGTATTTT. Translation: CASSYGSGTDTQYF.

V and J are TRBV6-4 and TRBJ1-4, with TRBD1 identical over 7 bases. The CDR3 totals 16 residues. Germline V gene sequence: CDR1 MRHNA, CDR2 SNTAGT. Unmatched junction bases numbered 10, after V lost 5 bases and J lost 4 bases. The CDR3 DNA is TGTGCCAGCAGTCTACTAAGACAGGGCTTTAATGAAAAACTGTTTTTT. Residues: CASSLLRQGFNEKLFF.